The rows below give T cell receptor beta chains drawn from one sample of a study of T cells in localized non-small cell lung cancer. Only in-frame clones appear in the TCRdb table, and some are missing; sequencing was by immunoSEQ multiplex PCR. This sample has 25,000 to 30,000 clones, with roughly 84% found just once. This sample comprised peripheral blood mononuclear cells, obtained before any cancer treatment. These receptors were collected from a man aged 40 to 75 with stage III lung adenocarcinoma. Each CDR3 is given with its conserved first and last residue. A D gene is named only where the DNA matches it firmly. The size of a clone is reported for some rows only, either as once, few or many, or as a class for expanded clones.

TRBJ1-1	NA	TRBV4-1	NA	CASSRPGTVAFF	TGCGCCAGCAGCCGCCCTGGGACTGTGGCTTTCTTT
TRBJ1-4	NA	TRBV6-1	NA	CASSGSGAGEKLFF	TGTGCCAGCAGTGGGTCGGGGGCTGGAGAAAAACTGTTTTTT
TRBJ2-7	TRBD1	TRBV6-6	NA	CASSRMTGREQYF	TGTGCCAGCAGTCGAATGACAGGGCGTGAGCAGTACTTC
TRBJ2-5	NA	TRBV5-4	NA	CASSRAGVGRETQYF	TGTGCCAGCAGCCGAGCCGGGGTTGGGCGAGAGACCCAGTACTTC
TRBJ2-7	NA	TRBV5-1	NA	CASSLELRSVEQYF	TGCGCCAGCAGCTTGGAACTCAGATCGGTCGAGCAGTACTTC
TRBJ2-7	TRBD2	TRBV6-5	NA	CASSYPTSGVYEQYF	TGTGCCAGCAGTTACCCGACTAGCGGGGTCTACGAGCAGTACTTC
TRBJ1-2	NA	TRBV9	NA	CASSSTSNYGYTF	TGTGCCAGCAGCTCAACGTCTAACTATGGCTACACCTTC
TRBJ1-1	NA	TRBV5-1	few	CASSPGVNTEAFF	TGCGCCAGCAGCCCCGGGGTGAACACTGAAGCTTTCTTT
TRBJ2-5	TRBD1	TRBV18	NA	CASSPIPGQGQETQYF	TGTGCCAGCTCACCTATACCGGGACAGGGCCAAGAGACCCAGTACTTC
TRBJ2-3	TRBD1	TRBV14	NA	CASSQGQGKYF	TGTGCCAGCAGCCAAGGACAGGGGAAGTATTTT
TRBJ2-2	TRBD1	TRBV10-3	NA	CAISWDRDYYGAGELFF	TGTGCCATCAGTTGGGACAGGGATTATTATGGGGCCGGGGAGCTGTTTTTT
TRBJ2-5	TRBD2	TRBV28	NA	CASSWGLAGGYQETQYF	TGTGCCAGCAGTTGGGGACTAGCGGGGGGGTACCAAGAGACCCAGTACTTC
TRBJ1-1	NA	TRBV6-1	NA	CASQSHYGNTEAFF	TGTGCCAGCCAAAGCCACTATGGGAACACTGAAGCTTTCTTT
TRBJ1-2	TRBD1	TRBV5-1	NA	CASSRGQGATNYGYTF	TGCGCCAGCAGCAGGGGACAGGGGGCCACTAACTATGGCTACACCTTC
TRBJ2-1	TRBD1	TRBV29-1	NA	CSVDSGQGLSNEQFF	TGCAGCGTTGATTCGGGACAGGGGTTGAGCAATGAGCAGTTCTTC
TRBJ1-4	NA	TRBV7-9	NA	CASSGRKSATNEKLFF	TGTGCCAGCAGCGGGAGGAAGAGTGCAACTAATGAAAAACTGTTTTTT
TRBJ2-7	TRBD2	TRBV18	NA	CASSPGGLAGATYEQYF	TGTGCCAGCTCACCAGGGGGACTAGCGGGAGCAACCTACGAGCAGTACTTC